This T cell receptor beta chain was captured in a study of neurological immune-mediated disorders. As for time point: longitudinal time-point 3. Among the participants, healthy controls were blood bank volunteers in Maryland, USA. This clonotype was detected only a few times. The CDR3 has 17 residues. V was trimmed by 5 bases and J by 3 bases, leaving 23 bases between them. Germline CDR1 is SGHTA and CDR2 is FQGNSA. TCRdb re-derived calls from the 5' RACE reads in MiXCR, one entry per CDR3 protein. The profile shows about 45,000 distinct CDR3 sequences, about 13% of them singletons. The sample comprised PBMCs. The chain combines TRBV7-2 with TRBJ2-7; D may correspond to TRBD1 or TRBD2 (5 bases each). This TCR came from a man aged 25-40 years in good health. The CDR3 sequence is CASSDIGTSKDGYEQYF. The CDR3 DNA sequence: TGTGCCAGCAGCGACATCGGGACCTCAAAAGACGGCTACGAGCAGTACTTC.